This T cell receptor beta chain was documented in a study of cytomegalovirus exposure and HLA in healthy donors. Study-wide findings and caveats: At a 0.05 false discovery rate, a later analysis found around 15,000 TCR beta sequences to be associated with HLA alleles. The majority of TCR sequences were rare, yet some public TCRs appeared in many donors.

Turning to this clone: What it recognizes is unknown.

The PCR was carried out with 60 Vbeta primers and 13 Jbeta primers. Produced via immunoSEQ multiplex PCR; TCRdb's table is partial and in-frame only. The data hold about 140,000 clones, with under 80% observed a single time. V lost 6 bases, J lost 3 bases, and 7 bases stayed unmatched. Germline V gene data show CDR1 as MNHEY and CDR2 as SVGAGI. The CDR3 consists of 15 residues. This receptor was identified in a woman in her forties or fifties in good health and CMV-seropositive. The chain employs TRBV6-5 and TRBJ1-2; 10 nucleotides match TRBD1. Sequenced input: PBMCs. CDR3: CASRGRQGADYGYTF. CDR3 sequence (DNA): TGTGCCAGCAGGGGGAGACAGGGGGCGGACTATGGCTACACCTTC.